These 29 T cell receptor beta chains came from one sample sequenced in a study of T cell repertoires in ileal Crohn's disease. The method was immunoSEQ multiplex PCR; TCRdb's version includes in-frame clones alone and lacks a portion of them. Of about 570 clones detected, over 70% appear once; the ten largest clones hold more than 8.5%. The sample was ileal tissue. These receptors came from an adult with Crohn's disease.

The genes are TRBV28 and TRBJ1-1; TRBD1 matches 7 bases. Per the germline V gene, CDR1 is MDHEN and CDR2 is SYDVKM. Germline trimming cut 1 base from V and 4 bases from J; bases unmatched to any gene: 12. This CDR3 has 17 amino acids. The CDR3 coding sequence is TGTGCCAGCAGTTTATCGGTGTCAGGGGGTAGGGTCACTGAAGCTTTCTTT. This encodes CASSLSVSGGRVTEAFF.

This chain joins TRBV6-6 and TRBJ2-7, with TRBD1 as a possible D gene (5 bases). The CDR3 loop spans 13 amino acids. Germline V gives CDR1 MNHNY, CDR2 SVGAGI (reference sequence). Trimming took off 2 bases at V and 6 bases at J, with 11 bases between the two ends. CDR3 protein: CASSYGPGPEQYF. CDR3 nucleotide sequence: TGTGCCAGCAGTTACGGCCCAGGGCCCGAGCAGTACTTC.

The chain couples TRBV5-6 to TRBJ2-1, with a possible D match to TRBD2 (6 bases). Germline CDR1 and CDR2: SGHDT and YYEEEE. The CDR3 contains 13 residues. Trimming cost V 1 base and J 8 bases, with 10 bases left between them. CDR3 sequence reads: CASSLRRGYEQFF. CDR3 DNA: TGTGCCAGCAGCTTGAGGCGGGGCTATGAGCAGTTCTTC.

This clone is a singleton in its sample. The chain joins TRBV27 to TRBJ2-3, with TRBD2 matching over 11 bases. This CDR3 comprises 15 residues. The germline gives CDR1 MNHEY, CDR2 SMNVEV (reference sequence). V shed 6 bases and J 4 bases; nucleotides not matched to a gene: 6. The CDR3 spells CASRIAGGPPDTQYF. CDR3 bases: TGTGCCAGCAGAATAGCGGGGGGGCCCCCAGATACGCAGTATTTT.

This clone was seen a few times. The chain employs TRBV13 and TRBJ2-5; 13 positions match TRBD2. CDR3 length equals 16 residues. V trimming: 2 bases; J trimming: 4 bases; junction bases outside the gene matches: 4. Looked up from germline, CDR1 is PRHDT and CDR2 is FYEKMQ (reference sequence). Written as DNA, the CDR3 is TGTGCCAGCAGCTTAACTAGCGGGGGGGCCCCAGAGACCCAGTACTTC. Protein product: CASSLTSGGAPETQYF.

This chain joins TRBV4-2 and TRBJ1-5; TRBD1 matches at 10 bases. The CDR3 runs 16 residues. Losses at the gene ends were 1 base for V and 3 bases for J; bases not matched to a gene: 3. CDR1 LGHNA and CDR2 YNFKEQ come from the germline V gene. CDR3 amino acids: CASSQGDRGPNQPQHF. Written as DNA, the CDR3 is TGTGCCAGCAGCCAAGGTGACAGGGGGCCCAATCAGCCCCAGCATTTT.

The chain recombines TRBV4-3 with TRBJ1-1; unclear D gene. V lost 1 base and J 1 base, leaving 4 bases between the germline ends. The CDR3 spans 13 residues. The germline gives CDR1 LGHNA, CDR2 YSLEER. The CDR3, as DNA: TGCGCCAGCAGCCAAGGAGCGAACACTGAAGCTTTCTTT. It translates to CASSQGANTEAFF.

The table lists this clone with a few counts. CDR3 protein: CASSRTGGEGNQPQHF. The CDR3, as DNA: TGTGCCAGCAGCCGAACGGGTGGGGAGGGCAATCAGCCCCAGCATTTT. This rearrangement joins TRBV5-6 to TRBJ1-5; the D is unclear. The ends were cut back, 4 bases at V and 2 bases at J, with 16 bases in the middle. CDR1 is SGHDT, CDR2 YYEEEE, per germline. The CDR3 runs to 16 residues.

This clone occurred once. The chain combines TRBV4-3 with TRBJ2-7; 8 bases line up with TRBD1. Germline V gives CDR1 LGHNA, CDR2 YSLEER. The CDR3 spans 15 residues. V lost 0 bases, J lost 3 bases, and 4 bases stayed unmatched. CDR3 sequence: CASSQDRGLIYEQYF. The CDR3 nucleotides read TGCGCCAGCAGCCAAGACAGGGGGCTCATCTACGAGCAGTACTTC.

V gene TRBV11-2 combines with J gene TRBJ1-1; D remains ambiguous. This CDR3 is built from 12 residues. The germline gives CDR1 SGHAT, CDR2 FQNNGV. Trimming removed 8 bases at V and 1 base at J, with 8 bases between. The CDR3 sequence: CASGRENTEAFF. CDR3 bases: TGTGCCAGCGGCCGTGAGAACACTGAAGCTTTCTTT.

V is TRBV7-9 and J is TRBJ1-2; D is uncertain. Germline V gives CDR1 SEHNR, CDR2 FQNEAQ (reference sequence). Deletions cut 5 bases from V and 3 bases from J, with 7 bases between. The CDR3 runs to 12 residues. The CDR3: CASSRGYYGYTF. The CDR3 DNA reads as TGTGCCAGCAGCCGAGGGTACTATGGCTACACCTTC.

This chain connects TRBV27 to TRBJ2-1, with TRBD2 matching 9 bases. This CDR3 spans 18 amino acids. V shed 1 base, J shed 6 bases, and the junction held 13 bases outside the gene matches. Germline V lookup: CDR1 MNHEY, CDR2 SMNVEV (reference sequence). DNA for the CDR3: TGTGCCAGCAGTTTATGGTTCGGCGGGGGGGCGGGTCGCAATGAGCAGTTCTTC. Residues: CASSLWFGGGAGRNEQFF.

The chain employs TRBV27 and TRBJ1-4, with a weak D call TRBD1 (6 bases). Trimming shortened V by 5 bases and J by 7 bases, and 23 bases separated the two germline ends. Germline CDR1 and CDR2: MNHEY and SMNVEV (reference sequence). This CDR3 has 17 residues. CDR3 region: CASSLHTGQKSSEKLFF. The CDR3 coding sequence is TGTGCCAGCAGTCTTCACACCGGACAGAAAAGTTCTGAAAAACTGTTTTTT.

The CDR3 DNA follows: TGTGCCAGCATGGAGGGCACTATAGCACCTAACACCATATATTTT. It encodes CASMEGTIAPNTIYF. The chain is built from TRBV2 and TRBJ1-3; no reliable D call. Germline loops: CDR1 SNHLY, CDR2 FYNNEI. Trimming left V 7 bases short and J 7 bases short, with 20 bases between. The CDR3 consists of 15 residues.

The chain uses TRBV5-4 and TRBJ2-1; 9 bases agree with TRBD2. The CDR3 covers 16 residues. Germline loops: CDR1 SGHNT, CDR2 YYREEE (reference sequence). J lost 6 bases, V lost 2 bases, and 9 bases had no gene match. The CDR3 here is CASSFGRGGPGNEQFF. In nucleotides, the CDR3 is TGTGCCAGCAGCTTCGGGCGGGGGGGCCCGGGCAATGAGCAGTTCTTC.

This clone showed up just once. The chain carries TRBV5-4 and TRBJ2-3; D is possibly TRBD2 (6 bases). Trimming removed 1 base from V and 6 bases from J, with 12 bases in between. CDR3 length: 14 amino acids. The germline gives CDR1 SGHNT, CDR2 YYREEE (reference sequence). CDR3 residues: CASSLLRGPDTQYF. The CDR3 DNA follows: TGTGCCAGCAGCTTGCTGCGGGGACCCGATACGCAGTATTTT.

CDR3 sequence reads: CASSQDPAQGAYEQYF. The CDR3 nucleotides are TGCGCCAGCAGCCAAGATCCGGCACAGGGGGCGTACGAGCAGTACTTC. The V gene is TRBV4-3, the J gene TRBJ2-7, with 9 bases aligning to TRBD1. Germline lookup yields CDR1 LGHNA and CDR2 YSLEER. V was clipped by 0 bases and J by 4 bases; unmatched bases: 7. The CDR3 runs to 16 residues.

The chain joins TRBV5-4 to TRBJ2-7, with D possibly matching TRBD1 (5 bases). Trimming cost V 4 bases and J 4 bases, with 15 bases left between them. The CDR3 loop spans 14 amino acids. Germline CDR1 and CDR2: SGHNT and YYREEE (reference sequence). CDR3 loop: CASSPDGSGYEQYF. The CDR3 nucleotides read TGTGCCAGCAGCCCGGACGGATCAGGGTACGAGCAGTACTTC.

This clone appeared once. CDR3 amino acids: CASPCSNEQFF. DNA of the CDR3: TGCGCCAGCCCCTGTTCCAATGAGCAGTTCTTC. The rearrangement uses TRBV23-1 and TRBJ2-1; unclear D gene. TRBV23-1 is an ORF, and what it does is uncertain. The CDR3 has 11 residues. V lost 8 bases, J lost 6 bases, and 8 bases lay in between.

This clone was found once. This chain links TRBV27 with TRBJ2-1; 15 nucleotides line up with TRBD2. The CDR3 has 17 amino acids. V lost 3 bases to trimming and J lost 9 bases; unmatched junction nucleotides: 9. Germline values: CDR1 MNHEY, CDR2 SMNVEV (reference sequence). The CDR3, as DNA: TGTGCCAGCAGTTTCCGGACTAGCGGGGGGGCATATGCTGAGCAGTTCTTC. This codes for CASSFRTSGGAYAEQFF.

The CDR3, as DNA: TGCAGCGTTGGGTCCACAGGGACTAATGAAAAACTGTTTTTT. Translation gives CSVGSTGTNEKLFF. This chain connects TRBV29-1 to TRBJ1-4; D might be TRBD1 (6 bases). The V end lost 4 bases, the J end lost 2 bases, and 11 bases lay between the germline ends. Germline lookup yields CDR1 SQVTM and CDR2 ANQGSEA. CDR3 length: 14 amino acids.

This chain links TRBV28 with TRBJ1-5; 7 bases agree with TRBD1. CDR1 is MDHEN and CDR2 is SYDVKM in the germline V gene. Trimming removed 3 bases from V and 1 base from J; junction bases left unmatched: 6. The CDR3 extends over 16 amino acids. DNA for the CDR3: TGTGCCAGCAGTTTCCCTGGGACAGACAGCAATCAGCCCCAGCATTTT. Translated: CASSFPGTDSNQPQHF.

The rearrangement uses TRBV9 and TRBJ2-1; 9 bases match TRBD2. V shed 3 bases, J shed 10 bases, and the junction held 17 bases outside the gene matches. CDR1 is SGDLS, CDR2 YYNGEE, per germline. The CDR3 extends over 17 amino acids. CDR3 in amino acids: CASSALGRGGPSGEQFF. The CDR3 bases are TGTGCCAGCAGCGCGCTAGGGCGGGGGGGCCCGAGTGGGGAGCAGTTCTTC.

The rearrangement uses TRBV9 and TRBJ2-7; TRBD1 aligns across 8 bases. This CDR3 is 14 amino acids long. CDR1 and CDR2 from the germline V gene are SGDLS and YYNGEE. The V and J ends lost 4 bases and 0 bases, in that order; junction bases with no gene match: 3. CDR3 residues: CASSQGAFSYEQYF. DNA of the CDR3: TGTGCCAGCAGCCAGGGGGCTTTCTCCTACGAGCAGTACTTC.

The chain couples TRBV4-3 to TRBJ2-3, with a possible D match to TRBD2 (5 bases). CDR1 is LGHNA and CDR2 is YSLEER in the germline V gene. Deletions cut 3 bases from V and 3 bases from J, with 10 bases between. CDR3 length equals 14 residues. For the CDR3, the DNA is TGCGCCAGCAGCCAGGGAGTAGGTACAGATACGCAGTATTTT. Encoded protein: CASSQGVGTDTQYF.

The chain uses TRBV28 and TRBJ1-1; no clear D gene. V was shortened by 1 base and J by 6 bases, with 12 bases between the two germline ends. The CDR3 loop spans 14 amino acids. The germline V gene has CDR1 MDHEN and CDR2 SYDVKM. The CDR3 region is CASSLLAGVAEAFF. For the CDR3, the DNA is TGTGCCAGCAGTTTATTGGCGGGAGTCGCTGAAGCTTTCTTT.

The rearrangement joins TRBV10-3 to TRBJ2-1; 11 nucleotides agree with TRBD2. The CDR3 contains 17 residues. Germline V gives CDR1 ENHRY, CDR2 SYGVKD. The trim removed 0 bases at V and 9 bases at J, leaving 10 bases unmatched. The CDR3 sequence: CAISESLATSGALEQFF. The CDR3 DNA reads TGTGCCATCAGTGAGTCTTTAGCGACTAGCGGGGCTCTTGAGCAGTTCTTC.

This clone was counted a single time. V gene TRBV18 combines with J gene TRBJ1-2; D might be TRBD1 (6 bases). The CDR3 length is 18 residues. V was trimmed by 1 base and J by 4 bases, leaving 22 bases between them. Germline V CDR1 and CDR2: KGHSH, LQKENI. Here the CDR3 DNA reads TGTGCCAGCTCACCACGGATACCATCAGGGGTGGTGTTCTATGGCTACACCTTC. Protein sequence: CASSPRIPSGVVFYGYTF.

The J gene is TRBJ2-5, the V gene TRBV6-5; 7 bases map to TRBD2. The trim removed 0 bases at V and 4 bases at J, leaving 5 bases unmatched. This CDR3 spans 15 amino acids. CDR1 and CDR2 from the germline V gene are MNHEY and SVGAGI. In nucleotides, the CDR3 is TGTGCCAGCAGTTACTCGAGCGGGGCCCCAGAGACCCAGTACTTC. Translation: CASSYSSGAPETQYF.